This TCR beta chain was recovered during a study of CD8+ T cells in alopecia areata. Study information: Those treated were given oral tofacitinib at 5 to 10 mg twice daily. Broader study findings: Among patients, TCR sharing was less clear than in mice, a difference possibly due in part to HLA diversity in the patient population. Amid tofacitinib therapy, many expanded lesional clones stayed present in scalp and blood.

Once RNA had been extracted, it was reverse transcribed into cDNA to act as the sequencing template. The assay was immunoSEQ multiplex PCR, and TCRdb's table has in-frame clones only and misses some. The repertoire holds roughly 100,000 clones, with roughly 56% as singletons. Documented treatment: oral pan-JAK inhibitor, 5-10 mg twice daily. From germline, CDR1 is SQVTM and CDR2 ANQGSEA. V was clipped by 5 bases and J by 1 base; unmatched bases: 0. CDR3 length: 12 residues. This clone occurred a few times. Its antigen is unidentified. The receptor was isolated from a human donor with alopecia areata. The sequences come from CD8+ T cells sorted from blood, collected between weeks 55 and 65, from a patient treated with tofacitinib. The chain has TRBV29-1 and TRBJ1-1, with 8 bases that match TRBD1. The CDR3 region is CSVTGGNTEAFF. CDR3 sequence (DNA): TGCAGCGTTACAGGGGGGAACACTGAAGCTTTCTTT. Using reference TRBV29-1 and TRBJ1-1 for the parts outside the CDR3, the full variable domain is SAVISQKPSRDICQRGTSLTIQCQVDSQVTMMFWYRQQPGQSLTLIATANQGSEATYESGFVIDKFPISRPNLTFSTLTVSNMSPEDSSIYLCSVTGGNTEAFFGQGTRLTVV.